This T cell receptor (beta chain) is drawn from a study of shared clonotypes between healthy human individuals. Worth noting for this clone: The antigen is not known.

Each cell subset's genomic DNA was divided evenly among several immunoSEQ plates. The data were produced by immunoSEQ multiplex PCR, yet TCRdb's version contains in-frame clones alone and is incomplete. Here the sample spans roughly 520,000 clones, around 95% being singletons. General study points: Rarefaction analysis demonstrated incomplete sorted-subset sequencing notwithstanding large depth.

Germline loops: CDR1 DFQATT, CDR2 SNEGSKA (reference sequence). The CDR3 totals 10 residues. V lost 4 bases and J lost 7, with 8 bases in between. This rearrangement joins TRBV20-1 to TRBJ2-7; unclear D gene. The sample comprised naive CD4+ T cells sorted from blood. Subset of the sample: CD45RA+ positively selected. The receptor comes from a woman aged 25 to 39 in good health. CDR3 loop: CSAILEEQYF. CDR3 DNA: TGCAGTGCTATCTTGGAGGAGCAGTACTTC.